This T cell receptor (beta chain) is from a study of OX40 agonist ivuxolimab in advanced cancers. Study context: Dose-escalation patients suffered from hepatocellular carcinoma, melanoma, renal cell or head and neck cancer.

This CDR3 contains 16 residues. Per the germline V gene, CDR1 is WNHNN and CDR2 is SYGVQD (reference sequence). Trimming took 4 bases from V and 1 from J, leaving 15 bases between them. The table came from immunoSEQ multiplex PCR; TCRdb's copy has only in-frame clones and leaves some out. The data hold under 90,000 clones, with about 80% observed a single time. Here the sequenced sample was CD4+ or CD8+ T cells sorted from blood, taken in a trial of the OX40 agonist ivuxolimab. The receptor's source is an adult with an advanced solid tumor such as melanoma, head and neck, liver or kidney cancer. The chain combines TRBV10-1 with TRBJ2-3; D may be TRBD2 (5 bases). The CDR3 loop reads CASSGPGVRGTDTQYF. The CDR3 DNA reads TGCGCCAGCAGTGGGCCTGGAGTGAGGGGCACAGATACGCAGTATTTT.